The clone carrying this T cell receptor (beta chain) was detected a few times. Its target is not known. Alongside a J-beta primer mix, a sample-barcoded 5' primer served in a second PCR lasting 7 to 11 cycles. Each CDR3 protein gets one entry after TCRdb re-called the 5' RACE reads with MiXCR. The sample has roughly 730,000 distinct CDR3 sequences; about 61% are singletons. The sample is drawn from a study of blood T cells in healthy people across ages. Study-level information: Template-switching capture recovered about one barcoded beta molecule per two T cells. General observations from the study: The CMV status of each donor remained undetermined, and this could have confounded shifts in expanded clonotypes. Since the PBMCs were unsorted, naive and antigen-experienced cells could not be conclusively compared. Per-million-T-cell TCR beta diversity fell roughly linearly with age.

The CDR3 contains 14 residues. Germline CDR1 and CDR2: SGDLS and YYNGEE. This sequence was found in a man aged 40-55 years in good health. V usage is TRBV9 and J usage is TRBJ2-5; D tentatively reads TRBD1 or TRBD2 (6 bases each). The J call may be mistaken, given a closer DNA end match to TRBJ2-7. Sequenced material: blood. As DNA, the CDR3 is TGTGCCAGCAGCGCGAGGGGGGATCCCTACGAGCAGTACTTC. As protein: CASSARGDPYEQYF.